The rows below give T cell receptor beta chains drawn from one sample of a study of cytomegalovirus exposure and HLA in healthy donors. Assay: immunoSEQ multiplex PCR; the TCRdb copy retains only in-frame clones and omits some. The data contain under 150,000 clones, approximately 80% of them singletons. The sequenced material came from PBMCs. The receptors here all came from a man aged 18-30 years in good health and CMV-seronegative. The CDR3 runs from the conserved cysteine through the conserved F or W.

V	J	CDR3
TRBV7-8	TRBJ1-1	CASSWTGGARTEAFF
TRBV11-1	TRBJ2-7	CASSGGTVPSEQYF
TRBV7-8	TRBJ1-1	CASSKGLNTEAFF
TRBV7-2	TRBJ1-2	CASSLLGFEGGYTF
TRBV5-1	TRBJ2-1	CASSLGLDEQFF
TRBV28	TRBJ1-5	CASSFFSFKRLSGQPQHF
TRBV4-3	TRBJ2-3	CASSRESWGADTQYF
TRBV7-3	TRBJ2-1	CASSRRRTSGGPYNEQFF
TRBV10-2	TRBJ1-3	CASSVLDRGSGNTIYF
TRBV5-8	TRBJ1-2	CASSLDGVGYTF
TRBV13	TRBJ1-2	CASYSRDRVYGYTF
TRBV7-7	TRBJ2-7	CASSLMRDSEQYF
TRBV5-6	TRBJ1-1	CASSIPNMNTEAFF
TRBV2	TRBJ2-5	CASSAIVPQETQYF
TRBV19	TRBJ1-2	CASRQRTYGYTF
TRBV27	TRBJ1-2	CASSTFRGSKDGYTF
TRBV11-2	TRBJ1-1	CASSLPTGGKPEAFF
TRBV9	TRBJ1-2	CASSVNRDNYYGYTF
TRBV2	TRBJ2-7	CASRKPTGAIFEQYF
TRBV27	TRBJ1-1	CASSALKPGLLNTEAFF
TRBV5-5	TRBJ1-1	CASSVSAEAFF
TRBV6-4	TRBJ2-3	CASSDEAGSTDTQYF
TRBV10-3	TRBJ1-3	CAISDEKPGTGNTIYF
TRBV29-1	TRBJ1-1	CSVGIGGATNTEAFF
TRBV7-6	TRBJ1-2	CASSQDGVGGYTF
TRBV10-3	TRBJ1-2	CAISRPGQYGYTF
TRBV5-1	TRBJ1-1	CASSLYGGSITEAFF
TRBV18	TRBJ1-1	CASSPPVRTEAFF
TRBV4-3	NA	CASSQDRGGYEQYF
TRBV4-3	TRBJ2-7	CASSQDRDTPRRYEQYF
TRBV15	TRBJ2-3	CATSRRTSTDTQYF
TRBV5-4	TRBJ1-2	CASSLEAANYGYTF
TRBV4-1	TRBJ1-4	CASSQDTAGAGEKLFF
TRBV5-1	TRBJ2-1	CASSSGLLPGGDNEQFF
TRBV5-1	TRBJ1-5	CASSFEKTGEGRMRNQPQHF
TRBV7-9	TRBJ2-2	CASRLKIGGAYTGELFF
TRBV7-6	TRBJ2-7	CASSFADNNAYEQYF